This TCR beta chain originates from a study of T cells in Graves' hyperthyroidism and ophthalmopathy. Exclusion of patients followed from uncontrolled infection, other autoimmune disease, pregnancy or lactation. Cells are PBMCs isolated from about 10 ml of fresh blood. Findings and limits, study-wide: Separation of ophthalmopathy from stable hyperthyroidism was achieved by a 13 V-J model. Within blood appeared most thyroid clonotypes that had expanded above 0.001.

Germline values: CDR1 MNHNS, CDR2 SASEGT. The V gene lost 6 bases and the J gene lost 1 base, with 7 bases spanning the gap. This CDR3 is built from 14 residues. The investigators amplified TCR beta CDR3 regions from RNA transcripts. The TCR CDR3 first-round RT-PCR relied on the HTBI primer set. In TCRdb, the multiplex PCR reads were re-called with MiXCR into one record per CDR3 protein. The sample has under 400,000 distinct CDR3 sequences, 15% seen once. This clonotype was detected ten times or more. Its antigen remains unidentified. The gene calls are TRBV6-1 and TRBJ1-6; D is undetermined. The TCR originated in a woman aged 55-75 years with Graves' ophthalmopathy. The sample consisted of blood. The CDR3, as DNA: TGTGCCAGCAGGGTAGAATCCTATAATTCACCCCTCCACTTT. It yields the protein CASRVESYNSPLHF.